Listed below are T cell receptor beta chains from one sample, sequenced in a study of control samples from healthy donors and cancer patients. The protocol was immunoSEQ multiplex PCR, while the TCRdb copy is restricted to in-frame clones and leaves out a portion. Among 390,000 or so clones, 80% to 95% were seen once, and the ten largest hold 5% to 8%. The sequencing sample was made of PBMCs. These receptors all stem from a man aged 40-49 years with head and neck cancer. Both conserved end residues are part of each CDR3. The D gene is left open where the match is weak. Size is stated for part of the rows, as once, few or many counts, or as a class when the clone is expanded.

d_gene	v_gene	abundance	j_gene	CDR3nt	CDR3aa
NA	TRBV19	NA	TRBJ2-1	TGTGCCAGTAGTATAGATCGCCCGGGAGTCGTTTACAATGAGCAGTTCTTC	CASSIDRPGVVYNEQFF
NA	TRBV7-2	NA	TRBJ2-1	TGTGCCAGCAGCTTCCGGAGCAATGAGCAGTTCTTC	CASSFRSNEQFF
NA	TRBV6-6	NA	TRBJ2-7	TGTGCCAGCAGTCTGCGGGTATATGGGACAACGACCTACGAGCAGTACTTC	CASSLRVYGTTTYEQYF
TRBD2	TRBV30	NA	TRBJ2-7	TGTGCCTGCCGTCCCGGGACTAGCGGGGGGCGGGAGCAGTACTTC	CACRPGTSGGREQYF
NA	TRBV9	NA	TRBJ2-7	TGTGCCAGCAGCGTACAGTCTGGGGCCGAGCAGTACTTC	CASSVQSGAEQYF
NA	TRBV27	NA	TRBJ1-4	TGTGCCAGCAGTCCCCGACAGAGGGGAGATGAAAAACTGTTTTTT	CASSPRQRGDEKLFF
NA	TRBV28	few	TRBJ2-3	TGTGCCAGCAGTTTAGATAAAACTAGCACAGATACGCAGTATTTT	CASSLDKTSTDTQYF
NA	TRBV30	NA	TRBJ2-1	TGTGCCTGGGCAGGGGTCACCCCCTACAATGAGCAGTTCTTC	CAWAGVTPYNEQFF
NA	TRBV6-6	NA	TRBJ2-1	TGTGCCGTACTACGGGGGCCCAGGGGTAATGAGCAGTTCTTC	CAVLRGPRGNEQFF
NA	TRBV7-2	NA	TRBJ2-5	TGTGCCAGCAGCCCGCGGGCGGGGAAGACCCAGTACTTC	CASSPRAGKTQYF
NA	TRBV6-5	NA	TRBJ1-3	TGTGCCAGCAGGGGGACGTCGAGCTCTGGAAACACCATATATTTT	CASRGTSSSGNTIYF
TRBD2	TRBV2	NA	TRBJ2-1	TGTGCCAGCAGTACACTAGCGGGGGTCAATGAGCAGTTCTTC	CASSTLAGVNEQFF
TRBD2	TRBV30	once	TRBJ2-7	TGTGCCTGGAGGGGAACTAGCGGGAGCTCCTACGAGCAGTACTTC	CAWRGTSGSSYEQYF
NA	TRBV12-3/TRBV12-4	NA	TRBJ2-3	TGTGCCAGCGGGACTGTTAGCGCAGATACGCAGTATTTT	CASGTVSADTQYF
NA	TRBV25-1	once	TRBJ2-3	TGTGCCAGCAGTGAATGGAATATTAGCACAGATACGCAGTATTTT	CASSEWNISTDTQYF
NA	TRBV28	NA	TRBJ1-5	TGTGCCAGCAGTTTATGTTCTTGGGGCTCAGGACACGGCGGAACCTGCAATCAGCCCCAGCATTTT	CASSLCSWGSGHGGTCNQPQHF
NA	TRBV14	NA	TRBJ2-3	TGTGCCAGCAGCCTCCAGGTGGCGGGTAGCACAGATACGCAGTATTTT	CASSLQVAGSTDTQYF
TRBD1	TRBV18	NA	TRBJ1-1	TGTGCCAGCTCACCACGGACAGGGGTAACTGAAGCTTTCTTT	CASSPRTGVTEAFF
NA	TRBV7-9	few	TRBJ1-2	TGTGCCAGCAGCTTATCCGTGCCTAACTATGGCTACACCTTC	CASSLSVPNYGYTF
TRBD1	TRBV28	NA	TRBJ1-1	TGTGCCATCGCTTCACCCCCTCGGGACAGGAACACTGAAGCTTTCTTT	CAIASPPRDRNTEAFF
NA	TRBV19	few	TRBJ1-4	TGTGCCAGTAGTATAGAGAACCGAAAACTGTTTTTT	CASSIENRKLFF
NA	TRBV3-1/TRBV3-2	NA	TRBJ1-4	TGTGCCAGCAGCCATGAGGGGCTACTTAATGAAAAACTGTTTTTT	CASSHEGLLNEKLFF
NA	TRBV5-4	NA	TRBJ1-1	TGTGCCAGCAGCTTGGGCCAGGGGGAAGCTTTCTTT	CASSLGQGEAFF
NA	TRBV28	NA	TRBJ2-1	TGTGCCAGCAGCCTTCGACCCAATGAGCAGTTCTTC	CASSLRPNEQFF
TRBD1	TRBV4-1	NA	TRBJ2-4	TGCGCCAGCAGCCAAGGTCCGGGACAGGGGGCACAAAACATTCAGTACTTC	CASSQGPGQGAQNIQYF
TRBD1	TRBV6-1	NA	TRBJ2-5	TGTGCCAGCAGTGAAACCGGGACAGGGGGCGGAGAGACCCAGTACTTC	CASSETGTGGGETQYF
TRBD1	TRBV27	NA	TRBJ2-1	TGTGCCAGCAGTCATCTCAGGGGGCTAGATTCTAATGAGCAGTTCTTC	CASSHLRGLDSNEQFF
NA	TRBV29-1	NA	TRBJ2-1	TGCAGCGTTGAGAAGAGGGCCAGTACCAATGAGCAGTTCTTC	CSVEKRASTNEQFF
NA	TRBV5-6	NA	TRBJ1-1	TGTGCCAGCAGCTTGACAAATCAGGGAGGCGCTTTCTTT	CASSLTNQGGAFF
NA	TRBV27	NA	TRBJ2-7	TGTGCCAGCAGCCCGGGGCAGACCTACGAGCAGTACTTC	CASSPGQTYEQYF
NA	TRBV13	NA	TRBJ2-1	TGTGCCAGCAGTCAAGGGGGTAATGAGCAGTTCTTC	CASSQGGNEQFF
NA	TRBV7-3	NA	TRBJ1-1	TGTGCCAGCAGCCCAACAGGAAACACTGAAGCTTTCTTT	CASSPTGNTEAFF
NA	TRBV28	NA	TRBJ1-2	TGTGCCAGCAGTTTACGACCTCGGGGCTATGGCTACACCTTC	CASSLRPRGYGYTF
NA	TRBV19	NA	TRBJ1-2	TGTGCCAGTAGTATGGGGGGATCGGGCTATGGCTACACCTTC	CASSMGGSGYGYTF
NA	TRBV5-1	few	TRBJ1-1	TGCGCCAGCAGGGGGGAGAACACTGAAGCTTTCTTT	CASRGENTEAFF
NA	TRBV12-3/TRBV12-4	NA	TRBJ2-5	TGTGCCAGCAGTCGTACAGGGAGGGCCCAGTACTTC	CASSRTGRAQYF
NA	TRBV5-5	NA	TRBJ2-3	TGTGCCAGCAGCTTTGGGCCAAGCACAGATACGCAGTATTTT	CASSFGPSTDTQYF
TRBD1	TRBV7-3	NA	TRBJ1-6	TGTGCCAGCAGCTTAGGGACAGTAAATTCACCCCTCCACTTT	CASSLGTVNSPLHF
NA	TRBV7-2	NA	TRBJ1-2	TGTGCCAGCAGGCCCCTTCGGGGCGCCTATGGCTACACCTTC	CASRPLRGAYGYTF
NA	TRBV27	NA	TRBJ1-1	TGTGCCAGCAGTTTAAATCCGGGGGCCTATACTGAAGCTTTCTTT	CASSLNPGAYTEAFF
NA	TRBV6-2/TRBV6-3	NA	TRBJ1-5	TGTGCCAGCAGTTATCCGGGCAGTTTTCAGCCCCAGCATTTT	CASSYPGSFQPQHF
TRBD1	TRBV7-4	once	TRBJ1-5	TGTGCCAGCAGGACTTCCGGGACAGGGGGCCGGAACAATCAGCCCCAGCATTTT	CASRTSGTGGRNNQPQHF
NA	TRBV27	once	TRBJ2-2	TGTGCCAGCAGTTTACTCGGGGGATCCACCGGGGAGCTGTTTTTT	CASSLLGGSTGELFF
NA	TRBV27	once	TRBJ2-1	TGTGCCAGCGGGGAGGGGGTCTCATTTTGGAATGAGCAGTTCTTC	CASGEGVSFWNEQFF
NA	TRBV7-2	few	TRBJ1-3	TGTGCCAGCATCGGGATCGCAGGGCTGGGAAACACCATATATTTT	CASIGIAGLGNTIYF